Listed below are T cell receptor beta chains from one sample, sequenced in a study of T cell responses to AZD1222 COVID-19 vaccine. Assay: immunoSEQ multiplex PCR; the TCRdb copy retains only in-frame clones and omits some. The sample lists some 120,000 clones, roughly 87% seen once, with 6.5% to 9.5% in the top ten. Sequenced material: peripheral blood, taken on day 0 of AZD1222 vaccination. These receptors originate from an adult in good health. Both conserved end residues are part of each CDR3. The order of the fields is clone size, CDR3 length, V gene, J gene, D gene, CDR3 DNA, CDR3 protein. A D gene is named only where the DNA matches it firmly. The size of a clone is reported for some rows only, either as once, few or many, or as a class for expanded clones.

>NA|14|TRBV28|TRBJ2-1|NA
TGTGCCAGCAGTTTACGGCAGTCCTACAATGAGCAGTTCTTC
CASSLRQSYNEQFF
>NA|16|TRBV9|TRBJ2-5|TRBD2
TGTGCCAGCAGCCCCCGTCCGGGCGGCGGGGGAGAGACCCAGTACTTC
CASSPRPGGGGETQYF
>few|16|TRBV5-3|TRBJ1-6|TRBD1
TGTGCCAGAAGCCTAGACAGGGGCGATAAGGACTCACCCCTCCACTTT
CARSLDRGDKDSPLHF
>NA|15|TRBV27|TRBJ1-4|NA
TGTGCCAGCAGTCCCCGGACCGGACCGAATGAAAAACTGTTTTTT
CASSPRTGPNEKLFF
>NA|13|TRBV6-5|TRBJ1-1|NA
TGTGCCAGCAGTTTGACGGTGAACACTGAAGCTTTCTTT
CASSLTVNTEAFF
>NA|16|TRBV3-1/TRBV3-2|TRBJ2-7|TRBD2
TGTGCCAGCAGCCCTCTAGCGGGAGGGGGCTCTCGGGAGCAGTACTTC
CASSPLAGGGSREQYF
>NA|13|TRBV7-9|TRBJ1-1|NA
TGTGCCAGCAGCTTAGTGGTGAACACTGAAGCTTTCTTT
CASSLVVNTEAFF
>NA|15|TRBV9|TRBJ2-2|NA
TGTGCCAGCAGCGTATCCAGCGTGCGGGGCGGGGAGCTGTTTTTT
CASSVSSVRGGELFF
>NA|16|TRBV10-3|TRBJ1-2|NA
TGTGCCATCAGTGAATCGGGCTCCGGGGCCAACTATGGCTACACCTTC
CAISESGSGANYGYTF
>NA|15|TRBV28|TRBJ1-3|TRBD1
TGTGCCAGCAGTCTCCAGACAGGGGTCGGAAACACCATATATTTT
CASSLQTGVGNTIYF
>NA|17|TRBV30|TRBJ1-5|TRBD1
TGTGCCTGGAGCGCCGGGACAGGGGGCTTGCTCCTTCAGCCCCAGCATTTT
CAWSAGTGGLLLQPQHF
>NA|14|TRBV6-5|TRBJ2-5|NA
TGTGCCAGCAGTCCAGACGCCTGGGTAGGGACCCAGTACTTC
CASSPDAWVGTQYF
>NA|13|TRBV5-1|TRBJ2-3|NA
TGCGCCAGCAGCACCGATTCCTCGAATACGCAGTATTTT
CASSTDSSNTQYF
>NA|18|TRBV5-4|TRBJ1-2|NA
TGTGCCAGCAGCTTGGCGTTCCCGACAGCCCCAGTGGGCTATGGCTACACCTTC
CASSLAFPTAPVGYGYTF
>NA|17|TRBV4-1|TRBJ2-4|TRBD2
TGCGCCAGCAGCCAAGATACTAGCGGGTTGAGTGGGAACATTCAGTACTTC
CASSQDTSGLSGNIQYF
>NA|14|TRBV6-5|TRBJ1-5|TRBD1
TGTGCCAGCAGTAGACAGGGGTACAATCAGCCCCAGCATTTT
CASSRQGYNQPQHF
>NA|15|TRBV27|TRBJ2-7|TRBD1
TGTGCCAGCACCAAGCCCCGGGACAGGACCTACGAGCAGTACTTC
CASTKPRDRTYEQYF
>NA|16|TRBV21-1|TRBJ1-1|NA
TGTGCCAGCAGCAATGTAGACAGGGAACGGGGCACTGAAGCTTTCTTT
CASSNVDRERGTEAFF
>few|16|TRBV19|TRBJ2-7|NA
TGTGCCAGTAGTATGGGGCTGCCGCGGGGAGCCTACGAGCAGTACTTC
CASSMGLPRGAYEQYF
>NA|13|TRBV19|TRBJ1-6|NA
TGTGCCTGCACCGACGTTATTAATTCACCCCTCCACTTT
CACTDVINSPLHF
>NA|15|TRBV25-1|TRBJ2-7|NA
TGTGCCAGCAGTGTTAGTGGGGGTATCGGTGGGGATCAGTACTTC
CASSVSGGIGGDQYF
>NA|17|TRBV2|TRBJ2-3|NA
TGTGCCAGCAGTGTAATAAGGGGGGGACCTAGCACAGATACGCAGTATTTT
CASSVIRGGPSTDTQYF